A single sample is the source of the 2 T cell receptor beta chains below, sequenced in a study of technical replicates of blood from a handful of donors. Assay: immunoSEQ multiplex PCR; the TCRdb copy retains only in-frame clones and omits some. The sample includes tens of thousands of clones, 90% to 95% of them seen just once. Sequencing was carried out using PBMCs. These receptors all stem from a human donor in good health. Some clones in this sample may be carry-over from other donors' samples.

This chain connects TRBV25-1 to TRBJ2-2; TRBD2 might be the D (6 bases). The CDR3 is made up of 14 amino acids. Between the trimmed V and J ends, which lost 6 bases and 4 bases, there was a span of 12 bases. The germline V gene has CDR1 MGHDK and CDR2 SYGVNS. The DNA for the CDR3 is TGTGCCAGCAGAGGACCCGGGGGCACCGGGGAGCTGTTTTTT. The encoded protein is CASRGPGGTGELFF.

The chain carries TRBV18 and TRBJ2-1; 9 positions match TRBD2. J gave up 5 bases and V 0 bases, and 2 bases lay outside the gene matches. Germline CDR1 is KGHSH and CDR2 is LQKENI. The CDR3 length is 15 residues. The chain's CDR3 is CASSPPSGRDNEQFF. CDR3 sequence (DNA): TGTGCCAGCTCACCACCTAGCGGGAGAGACAATGAGCAGTTCTTC.